The 2 T cell receptor beta chains below come from one sample, sequenced in a study of T cell repertoires in cytomegalovirus infection. TCRdb analysed the reads with MiXCR anew, one entry per CDR3 protein. The data contain roughly 570,000 distinct CDR3 sequences, over 35% of them singletons. These receptors have no known antigen. Specimen: cultured PBMCs, collected from culture after CMV antigen stimulation. Every receptor here comes from a human donor in good health (CMV status not recorded). Some clones in this sample may be carry-over from other donors' samples.

The rearrangement links TRBV20-1 to TRBJ1-1; D may be TRBD1 (5 bases). CDR1 is DFQATT, CDR2 SNEGSKA, per germline (reference sequence). V was pared by 0 bases and J by 5 bases, with 13 bases between. The CDR3 contains 14 residues. CDR3 amino acids: CSARDPRAGTEAFF. The CDR3 nucleotides read TGCAGTGCTAGAGATCCCAGGGCGGGGACTGAAGCTTTCTTT.

This clonotype has a handful of counts. This chain uses TRBV7-2 with TRBJ1-5; no definite D call. In germline, CDR1 is SGHTA, CDR2 FQGNSA. V dropped 3 bases and J dropped 0 bases, with 9 bases sitting between them. CDR3 length: 15 residues. The CDR3 DNA follows: TGTGCCAGCAGCTTCAAGCGGTATAGCAATCAGCCCCAGCATTTT. The encoded protein is CASSFKRYSNQPQHF.